A single sample gave rise to the 21 T cell receptor beta chains below, sequenced in a study of radiation and T cells in renal cell carcinoma. Time point specified: blood 4 weeks post-SBRT, at nephrectomy. The treatment here: 15 Gy SBRT to primary tumor, nephrectomy 4 weeks later. The repertoire was sequenced with immunoSEQ multiplex PCR; TCRdb's copy has only in-frame clones and lacks some. This sample has 90,000 to 100,000 clones, with 80% to 90% found just once. The sample was blood, taken from a patient whose treatment included radiotherapy and nephrectomy. Every receptor here comes from a man in his sixties with renal cell carcinoma.

The V and J genes are TRBV20-1 and TRBJ2-5; no definite D call. V gave up 5 bases and J gave up 2 bases, with 6 bases separating them. The CDR3 totals 11 residues. Germline V gives CDR1 DFQATT, CDR2 SNEGSKA (reference sequence). CDR3 nucleotides: TGCAGTGCTTATATACAAGAGACCCAGTACTTC. This codes for CSAYIQETQYF.

V and J are TRBV10-3 and TRBJ2-1; TRBD1 aligns across 8 bases. This CDR3 is built from 13 residues. The V gene end was trimmed by 5 bases and the J gene end by 6 bases; junction bases not matched to a gene: 3. Germline V lookup: CDR1 ENHRY, CDR2 SYGVKD. CDR3 bases: TGTGCCATCAGTTTCGGGACAGGCAATGAGCAGTTCTTC. Protein: CAISFGTGNEQFF.

J is TRBJ2-7 and V is TRBV5-1, with a tentative D call TRBD2 (6 bases). The CDR3 covers 14 residues. The V gene's germline CDR1 is SGHRS and CDR2 YFSETQ. The V gene lost 5 bases and the J gene lost 2 bases, with 14 bases spanning the gap. CDR3 nucleotides: TGCGCCAGCAGACCCCGGGACTCCACCTACGAGCAGTACTTC. Translation: CASRPRDSTYEQYF.

This rearrangement joins TRBV2 to TRBJ2-5; 8 bases fit TRBD1. Losses at the gene ends were 6 bases for V and 7 bases for J; bases not matched to a gene: 7. Per the germline V gene, CDR1 is SNHLY and CDR2 is FYNNEI. The CDR3 totals 13 residues. DNA of the CDR3: TGTGCCAGCAGGGGACAGGTCGAGCGGACCCAGTACTTC. Protein sequence: CASRGQVERTQYF.

The V gene is TRBV27, the J gene TRBJ1-2; unclear D gene. This CDR3 comprises 16 residues. V lost 0 bases, J lost 2 bases, and 13 bases lay in between. The V gene's germline CDR1 is MNHEY and CDR2 SMNVEV (reference sequence). In nucleotides, the CDR3 is TGTGCCAGCAGTTTATCGTATAGGGAGAAAAACTATGGCTACACCTTC. Protein sequence: CASSLSYREKNYGYTF.

The DNA of the CDR3 is TGTGCCAGCAGGCGAATGGGCAGGGGGGGATACGAGCAGTACTTC. Amino acids: CASRRMGRGGYEQYF. This chain connects TRBV28 to TRBJ2-7, with D perhaps matching TRBD1 or TRBD2 (7 bases each). The CDR3 has 15 amino acids. Germline values: CDR1 MDHEN, CDR2 SYDVKM. Trimming cost V 6 bases and J 4 bases, with 19 bases left between them.

V gene TRBV4-2 combines with J gene TRBJ1-2, with D unclear. Germline CDR1 LGHNA, CDR2 YNFKEQ. This CDR3 contains 15 residues. The V end was cut by 2 bases, the J end by 5 bases, with 15 bases between. CDR3 loop: CASSQRFGVLYGYTF. The CDR3 coding sequence is TGTGCCAGCAGCCAACGCTTTGGAGTTCTATATGGCTACACCTTC.

J is TRBJ2-7 and V is TRBV6-5; D is unresolved. V shed 7 bases and J shed 5 bases, with 18 bases lying between them. From germline, CDR1 is MNHEY and CDR2 SVGAGI. CDR3 length: 14 residues. The CDR3 loop reads CASTPALGSNEQYF. The CDR3 DNA is TGTGCCAGCACCCCCGCCTTAGGTAGCAACGAGCAGTACTTC.

The V call is TRBV19, the J call TRBJ2-7; TRBD2 matches 9 bases. This CDR3 has 15 residues. Germline trimming cut 5 bases from V and 1 base from J; bases unmatched to any gene: 6. Germline V gene sequence: CDR1 LNHDA, CDR2 SQIVND (reference sequence). The CDR3 DNA is TGTGCCAGTAGTTCGCTAGCGGGGATTTCCTACGAGCAGTACTTC. This gives the protein CASSSLAGISYEQYF.

In its sample, this clone was seen a few times. The genes are TRBV4-1 and TRBJ1-2; no definite D call. The CDR3 contains 15 residues. Trimming left V 1 base short and J 4 bases short, with 13 bases between. The V gene's germline CDR1 is MGHRA and CDR2 YSYEKL. Written as DNA, the CDR3 is TGCGCCAGCAGCCAAGGGATCTTTTCGGGCTATGGCTACACCTTC. Translation: CASSQGIFSGYGYTF.

This rearrangement joins TRBV6-1 to TRBJ2-7; D unclear. Trimming pared 1 base from V and 2 bases from J, leaving 3 bases between. In germline, CDR1 is MNHNS, CDR2 SASEGT. The length of the CDR3 is 12 residues. CDR3 sequence reads: CASSEVAYEQYF. The CDR3 DNA reads TGTGCCAGCAGTGAAGTCGCCTACGAGCAGTACTTC.

The V and J genes are TRBV5-1 and TRBJ2-7, with D possibly being TRBD2 (6 bases). Germline lookup yields CDR1 SGHRS and CDR2 YFSETQ. Between the trimmed V and J ends, which lost 0 bases and 3 bases, there was a span of 25 bases. The CDR3 runs 19 residues. Written as DNA, the CDR3 is TGCGCCAGCAGCTTGGGTGGGGCGGGAAGGAGCTCGGGGGTCTACGAGCAGTACTTC. Its protein is CASSLGGAGRSSGVYEQYF.

This clone came up once. The rearrangement joins TRBV27 to TRBJ2-5; D gene ambiguous. Trimming took 5 bases from V and 5 from J, leaving 12 bases between them. Germline loops: CDR1 MNHEY, CDR2 SMNVEV (reference sequence). CDR3 length: 13 amino acids. As DNA, the CDR3 is TGTGCCAGCAGTCCAATCGCTCAGGAGACCCAGTACTTC. Translation gives CASSPIAQETQYF.

This chain uses TRBV7-3 with TRBJ2-3, with TRBD1 as a possible D gene (5 bases). This CDR3 is built from 14 residues. The V gene lost 3 bases and the J gene lost 2 bases, with 9 bases spanning the gap. The germline V gene encodes CDR1 SGHTA and CDR2 FQGTGA. CDR3: CASSLGRDTDTQYF. CDR3 nucleotides: TGTGCCAGCAGCTTGGGGCGCGACACAGATACGCAGTATTTT. Full variable domain (missing parts from reference TRBV7-3 and TRBJ2-3): GAGVSQTPSNKVTEKGKYVELRCDPISGHTALYWYRQSLGQGPEFLIYFQGTGAADDSGLPNDRFFAVRPEGSVSTLKIQRTERGDSAVYLCASSLGRDTDTQYFGPGTRLTVL.

The rearrangement joins TRBV29-1 to TRBJ2-2; D is undetermined. The CDR3 runs 11 residues. V was shortened by 4 bases and J by 6 bases, with 6 bases between the two germline ends. Germline V gives CDR1 SQVTM, CDR2 ANQGSEA. CDR3 sequence reads: CSVGRPGELFF. The CDR3 DNA is TGCAGCGTTGGTCGACCCGGGGAGCTGTTTTTT.

This sequence joins TRBV30 and TRBJ1-5; D call uncertain. Between the trimmed V and J ends, which lost 0 bases and 4 bases, there was a span of 7 bases. The CDR3 consists of 13 residues. The germline V gene encodes CDR1 GTSNPN and CDR2 SVGIG (reference sequence). CDR3 region: CAWSVMGNQPQHF. The CDR3 DNA reads TGTGCCTGGAGTGTGATGGGGAATCAGCCCCAGCATTTT.

CDR3 sequence: CASSRGLAGGGTGELFF. CDR3 nucleotides: TGCGCCAGCAGCCGGGGACTAGCGGGAGGTGGAACCGGGGAGCTGTTTTTT. The V call is TRBV5-1, the J call TRBJ2-2; 15 bases fit TRBD2. The trim removed 4 bases at V and 5 bases at J, leaving 6 bases unmatched. CDR3 size: 17 residues. Germline V gives CDR1 SGHRS, CDR2 YFSETQ.

The rearrangement joins TRBV27 to TRBJ2-7; D perhaps matches TRBD2 (5 bases). The V and J ends lost 5 bases and 10 bases respectively, with 18 bases between them. The CDR3 length is 13 residues. Germline V CDR1 and CDR2: MNHEY, SMNVEV (reference sequence). CDR3 DNA: TGTGCCAGCAGTACTAGTCTTCTCAGTTTCCAGTACTTC. Its translation: CASSTSLLSFQYF.

V and J are TRBV25-1 and TRBJ2-7, with a possible D match to TRBD1 (5 bases). The CDR3 covers 14 residues. Germline CDR1 and CDR2: MGHDK and SYGVNS. CDR3 sequence reads: CTPPWGGISYEQYF. CDR3 nucleotide sequence: TGTACTCCACCATGGGGCGGCATTTCCTACGAGCAGTACTTC.

The chain recombines TRBV6-6 with TRBJ1-6; D not resolved. The V end lost 5 bases, the J end lost 10 bases, and 12 bases lay between the germline ends. From germline, CDR1 is MNHNY and CDR2 SVGAGI (reference sequence). The CDR3 has 13 amino acids. The DNA of the CDR3 is TGTGCCAGCAGTCCTCAAGGGTACTCACCCCTCCACTTT. It yields the protein CASSPQGYSPLHF.

The genes are TRBV7-2 and TRBJ2-5, with 11 positions matching TRBD1. The CDR3 runs 17 residues. CDR1 SGHTA and CDR2 FQGNSA come from the germline V gene. Trimming at V came to 5 bases and at J to 5 bases, leaving 13 bases not matched to a gene. CDR3 residues: CASSPRARDRGMETQYF. The CDR3 DNA sequence: TGTGCCAGCAGCCCTAGGGCCCGGGACAGGGGGATGGAGACCCAGTACTTC.